The T cell receptor (beta chain) under discussion was sequenced for a study of T cell repertoires in cytomegalovirus infection. Study-wide context: From public TCR beta signatures came an indication of both CMV infection and matching HLA type.

V was trimmed by 5 bases and J by 0 bases, leaving 13 bases between them. The CDR3 sequence is 15 residues long. CDR1 SGHVS and CDR2 FQNEAQ come from the germline V gene. This clonotype occurred a few times. Its antigen is unknown. TCRdb redid the calling of the reads with MiXCR, one entry per CDR3 protein. The sample carries roughly 180,000 distinct CDR3 sequences, about 28% recorded once. Whole-study results and caveats: HLA-C-restricted TCR beta clonotypes specific for CMV led the ex vivo response. Summed frequency of shared TCR beta families picked out CMV carriers who also had the relevant HLA.

The V call is TRBV7-8, the J call TRBJ2-5; D is unresolved. The clonotype was recovered from a human donor in good health (CMV status not recorded). Some clones in this sample may be carry-over from other donors' samples. The sample was PBMCs. For the CDR3, the DNA is TGTGCCAGCAGCCCCCGAAGAATAAACCAAGAGACCCAGTACTTC. This sequence encodes CASSPRRINQETQYF.